This T cell receptor (beta chain) was recovered during a study of cytomegalovirus exposure and HLA in healthy donors. Assay: immunoSEQ multiplex PCR; the TCRdb copy retains only in-frame clones and omits some. This table has 100,000 to 150,000 clones, about 91% appearing once. Germline assignment: CDR1 MNHEY and CDR2 SVGAGI. Trimming at V came to 6 bases and at J to 4 bases, leaving 4 bases not matched to a gene. The CDR3 contains 15 residues. Among the 120 subjects of the validation cohort, separate from the approximately 670-subject first cohort, were the donors. This chain joins TRBV6-5 and TRBJ2-1, with 12 bases lining up with TRBD2. Sequencing input: PBMCs. This receptor was obtained from a woman aged 18-29 years in good health and CMV-seronegative. The CDR3 nucleotides read TGTGCCAGCAGAGCACTAGCGGGGGGATACAATGAGCAGTTCTTC. This encodes CASRALAGGYNEQFF.